This is a list of T cell receptor beta chains from one sample in a study of low-dose radiotherapy and immunotherapy resistance in tumors. TCRdb processed the reads anew with MiXCR; each CDR3 protein has one entry. This sample yields tens of thousands of distinct CDR3 sequences, of which approximately 22% are seen a single time; roughly 13% belongs to the top ten. Sample: PBMCs, taken after low-dose radiotherapy plus immunotherapy. The receptors were sampled from a female donor with ovarian cancer. Both conserved end residues are part of each CDR3. A D gene is named only where the DNA matches it firmly. A clone size is listed for some rows: how often the clone was seen (once, few, many), or a class if it is expanded.

clone_size	j_call	v_call	d_call	cdr3_aa	cdr3_nt
many	TRBJ2-5	TRBV7-9	TRBD1	CASSLGGTAQETQYF	TGTGCCAGCAGCTTAGGAGGGACAGCCCAAGAGACCCAGTACTTC
many	TRBJ1-4	TRBV7-9	-	CASSRGGSEGEKLFF	TGTGCCAGCAGCAGGGGGGGCTCGGAAGGGGAAAAACTGTTTTTT
many	TRBJ2-3	TRBV6-6	-	CASSYVATSTDTQYF	TGTGCCAGCAGTTACGTTGCAACTAGCACAGATACGCAGTATTTT
many	TRBJ2-7	TRBV29-1	TRBD2	CSVVGTSGSAYEQYF	TGCAGCGTTGTCGGGACTAGCGGGAGTGCCTACGAGCAGTACTTC
few	TRBJ2-1	TRBV2	TRBD2	CASSGLAGGNEQFF	TGTGCCAGCAGTGGGCTAGCGGGAGGTAATGAGCAGTTCTTC
-	TRBJ2-2	TRBV20-1	-	CSATFSGSKTGELFF	TGCAGTGCTACTTTTTCCGGGAGTAAAACCGGGGAGCTGTTTTTT
-	TRBJ1-1	TRBV7-2	-	CASSLPRTVSWHTEAFF	TGCGCCAGCAGCTTGCCCCGGACCGTATCATGGCACACTGAAGCTTTCTTT
many	TRBJ2-1	TRBV19	TRBD2	CASSSNSGPFNEQFF	TGTGCCAGTAGTAGTAATAGCGGGCCTTTTAATGAGCAGTTCTTC
-	TRBJ2-5	TRBV19	-	CASSMTRPYQETQYF	TGTGCCAGTAGTATGACGCGGCCGTACCAAGAGACCCAGTACTTC
many	TRBJ2-7	TRBV5-1	-	CASSHVRDHEQYF	TGCGCCAGCAGCCATGTCAGGGATCACGAGCAGTACTTC
-	TRBJ2-1	TRBV29-1	-	CSVVVYNEQFF	TGCAGCGTTGTAGTTTACAATGAGCAGTTCTTC
many	TRBJ2-7	TRBV7-2	-	CASSSRVAAYEQYF	TGTGCCAGCAGCTCTCGGGTAGCAGCGTACGAGCAGTACTTC
few	TRBJ2-2	TRBV23-1	-	CASSGRTPGSCFF	-
many	TRBJ1-1	TRBV12-3/TRBV12-4	TRBD1	CASPRGGTVNTEAFF	TGTGCCAGTCCGAGAGGAGGGACAGTGAACACTGAAGCTTTCTTT
many	TRBJ1-5	TRBV6-2/TRBV6-3	TRBD1	CASSGTGDRIRSNQPQHF	TGTGCCAGCAGTGGGACCGGGGACAGGATTCGAAGCAATCAGCCCCAGCATTTT
many	TRBJ1-1	TRBV11-2	-	CASSRTYTEAFF	TGTGCCAGCAGCCGGACATACACTGAAGCTTTCTTT
many	TRBJ2-1	TRBV29-1	-	CSVGTGYLESYNEQFF	TGCAGCGTTGGTACGGGATATCTTGAGTCCTACAATGAGCAGTTCTTC
many	TRBJ1-1	TRBV28	-	CASTPPWVNTEAFF	TGTGCCAGCACCCCGCCCTGGGTGAACACTGAAGCTTTCTTT
many	TRBJ1-2	TRBV5-1	-	CASSLDPARNVYTF	TGCGCCAGCAGCTTGGATCCAGCCCGGAACGTCTACACCTTC
few	TRBJ2-1	TRBV27	TRBD2	CASSLTSGLAGHNEQFF	TGTGCCAGCAGTTTAACGAGCGGACTAGCGGGACACAATGAGCAGTTCTTC
many	TRBJ2-2	TRBV6-2/TRBV6-3	-	CASSRSQGGVYTGELFF	TGTGCCAGCAGTAGGAGCCAGGGGGGGGTATACACCGGGGAGCTGTTTTTT
-	TRBJ1-5	TRBV28	TRBD1	CASSLMTGLNQPQHF	TGTGCCAGCAGTTTAATGACAGGGCTTAATCAGCCCCAGCATTTT
many	TRBJ2-3	TRBV4-1	TRBD2	CASSQVGLAGSTDTQYF	TGCGCCAGCAGCCAAGTGGGACTAGCGGGGAGCACAGATACGCAGTATTTT
many	TRBJ1-1	TRBV2	-	CASRGGRANTEAFF	TGTGCCAGCCGAGGCGGTCGGGCGAACACTGAAGCTTTCTTT
few	TRBJ2-1	TRBV28	-	CASSLWASGNEQFF	TGTGCCAGCAGTCTATGGGCCTCGGGCAATGAGCAGTTCTTC
many	TRBJ2-5	TRBV6-2/TRBV6-3	TRBD1	CASSSAGTGWEETQYF	TGTGCCAGCAGTTCCGCCGGGACAGGGTGGGAGGAGACCCAGTACTTC
many	TRBJ2-5	TRBV2	-	CASSRRPQETQYF	TGTGCCAGCAGTCGGCGGCCCCAAGAGACCCAGTACTTC
-	TRBJ2-1	TRBV24-1	TRBD2	CATSDSGLAGDHSYNEQFF	TGTGCCACCAGTGATTCGGGACTAGCGGGGGACCACTCCTACAATGAGCAGTTCTTC
many	TRBJ2-3	TRBV5-1	-	CASRRGQGGSTDTQYF	TGCGCCAGCAGGCGGGGTCAGGGCGGAAGCACAGATACGCAGTATTTT
many	TRBJ2-2	TRBV2	-	CASSAVGNTGELFF	TGTGCCAGCAGTGCTGTTGGGAACACCGGGGAGCTGTTTTTT
many	TRBJ2-1	TRBV28	TRBD2	CASSYMAGEPGIDGEQFF	TGTGCCAGCAGTTACATGGCGGGAGAGCCTGGAATCGACGGTGAGCAGTTCTTC
many	TRBJ2-3	TRBV10-3	-	CAISEHGGSTDTQYF	TGTGCCATCAGTGAGCACGGGGGTAGCACAGATACGCAGTATTTT
many	TRBJ2-7	TRBV3-1	-	CASSQDRIRYEQYF	TGTGCCAGCAGCCAAGATAGGATACGGTACGAGCAGTACTTC
many	TRBJ1-5	TRBV19	-	CASSKRPSNQPQHF	TGTGCCAGTAGTAAACGCCCTAGCAATCAGCCCCAGCATTTT
-	TRBJ1-2	TRBV2	-	CASSQLREQGYTF	TGTGCCAGCAGTCAGCTTCGAGAGCAGGGCTACACCTTC
-	TRBJ2-7	TRBV7-9	TRBD2	CASTHNGLAGTYEQYF	TGTGCCAGCACCCATAACGGACTAGCGGGAACTTACGAGCAGTACTTC
many	TRBJ2-7	TRBV7-2	-	CASSLAYSYEQYF	TGTGCCAGCAGCTTAGCCTACAGCTACGAGCAGTACTTC
-	TRBJ2-5	TRBV20-1	TRBD2	CSARDGSGGAETQYF	TGCAGTGCTAGAGATGGTAGCGGGGGGGCCGAGACCCAGTACTTC
many	TRBJ2-1	TRBV7-9	TRBD2	CASSFGPPRSGAQEFF	TGTGCCAGCAGTTTCGGCCCCCCCAGAAGCGGGGCCCAGGAGTTCTTC
-	TRBJ1-3	TRBV6-1	-	CASSYSHSSSGNTIYF	TGTGCCAGCAGTTACTCACACAGCAGCTCTGGAAACACCATATATTTT
medium-sized	TRBJ2-7	TRBV29-1	-	CSVEEGSGSYEQYF	TGCAGCGTTGAAGAGGGCTCGGGATCCTACGAGCAGTACTTC
many	TRBJ1-4	TRBV11-3	TRBD1	CASSTRQGLTNEKLFF	TGTGCCAGCAGCACCCGACAGGGGTTGACTAATGAAAAACTGTTTTTT
-	TRBJ2-1	TRBV5-3	TRBD2	CASSPDLGAGGLNEQFF	TGTGCCAGCAGCCCTGACCTGGGAGCGGGAGGGCTCAATGAGCAGTTCTTC
many	TRBJ2-5	TRBV15	-	CATSRDPGMETQYF	TGTGCCACCAGCAGAGATCCCGGGATGGAGACCCAGTACTTC
-	TRBJ2-1	TRBV27	-	CASSPRWNSYNEQFF	TGTGCCAGCAGCCCCAGGTGGAACTCCTACAATGAGCAGTTCTTC
many	TRBJ1-4	TRBV11-2	TRBD1	CASSFTGATNEKLFF	TGTGCCAGCAGCTTCACAGGGGCAACTAATGAAAAACTGTTTTTT
-	TRBJ2-1	TRBV20-1	-	CSAAPGANEQFF	TGCAGTGCCGCGCCCGGAGCGAATGAGCAGTTCTTC
-	TRBJ2-2	TRBV6-8	-	CASRLTSFSGELFFFFFF	-
-	TRBJ2-5	TRBV9	-	CASSVAGQETQYF	TGTGCCAGCAGCGTAGCCGGACAAGAGACCCAGTACTTC
-	TRBJ2-7	TRBV18	-	CASSIARLSSYEEYF	TGTGCCAGCTCGATAGCGAGGTTGAGCTCCTACGAGGAGTACTTC
many	TRBJ1-2	TRBV28	-	CASSLFAGYTF	TGTGCCAGCAGTTTATTTGCTGGCTACACCTTC
many	TRBJ2-7	TRBV7-2	TRBD1	CASSTGTGASEQYF	TGTGCCAGCAGCACCGGGACAGGGGCCTCCGAGCAGTACTTC
many	TRBJ1-3	TRBV5-1	-	CASSLQVPRAGNTIYF	TGCGCCAGCAGCTTGCAGGTTCCCCGTGCTGGAAACACCATATATTTT
many	TRBJ2-7	TRBV7-9	-	CASRSGVSYEQYF	TGTGCCAGCAGGTCGGGGGTGTCCTACGAGCAGTACTTC
-	TRBJ2-2	TRBV6-2/TRBV6-3	-	CASSRYGLANTGELFFF	-
many	TRBJ2-7	TRBV10-3	TRBD1	CAISEPGQGRYEQYF	TGTGCCATCAGTGAGCCCGGACAGGGGCGCTACGAGCAGTACTTC
many	TRBJ1-1	TRBV24-1	-	CATSVKGRGITEAFF	TGTGCCACCAGTGTGAAGGGGCGCGGGATCACTGAAGCTTTCTTT
-	TRBJ2-3	TRBV19	-	CASSISGRADTQYF	TGTGCCAGTAGTATTTCAGGACGGGCGGATACGCAGTATTTT
many	TRBJ2-1	TRBV27	-	CASSTTGWEQFF	TGTGCCAGCAGTACCACAGGGTGGGAGCAGTTCTTC
many	TRBJ1-4	TRBV20-1	-	CSARDGLGEKLFF	TGCAGTGCTAGAGACGGCCTAGGAGAAAAACTGTTTTTT